Each of the 29 T cell receptor beta chains below was sequenced from the same sample in a study of a mutant IDH1 vaccine in newly diagnosed glioma. Indicated time point: week 23, last vaccination. Each dose delivered 300 ug of mutant IDH1 20-mer peptide subcutaneously with imiquimod. TCRdb keeps only in-frame clones here, not all; method: immunoSEQ multiplex PCR. The sample records 50,000 to 60,000 clones, over 70% being singletons. These receptors' antigens are unknown. Material: PBMCs, obtained from a glioma patient whose treatment included an IDH1 peptide vaccine. The source is a man aged 35 to 55 with glioma.

This sequence joins TRBV4-1 and TRBJ1-1; D is unclear. The CDR3 is made up of 14 amino acids. Germline CDR1 reads MGHRA; CDR2 reads YSYEKL. The V end was cut by 4 bases, the J end by 0 bases, with 9 bases between. CDR3 residues: CASSLGPMNTEAFF. The DNA for the CDR3 is TGCGCCAGCAGCCTTGGCCCGATGAACACTGAAGCTTTCTTT.

This clone was seen only a few times. CDR3 residues: CASSHAGTNTEAFF. CDR3 nucleotide sequence: TGTGCCAGCAGCCATGCCGGGACAAACACTGAAGCTTTCTTT. The chain combines TRBV4-2 with TRBJ1-1, with a weak D call TRBD1 (6 bases). V dropped 3 bases and J dropped 2 bases, with 10 bases sitting between them. The CDR3 runs 14 residues. Germline values: CDR1 LGHNA, CDR2 YNFKEQ.

The chain uses TRBV2 and TRBJ1-5; D might be TRBD1 (5 bases). Germline V gives CDR1 SNHLY, CDR2 FYNNEI. Trimming cost V 2 bases and J 6 bases, with 14 bases left between them. This CDR3 is built from 15 residues. The CDR3: CASSEQGAVGQPQHF. The CDR3 coding sequence is TGTGCCAGCAGTGAACAGGGCGCAGTCGGTCAGCCCCAGCATTTT.

V and J are TRBV27 and TRBJ2-7, with unresolved D. The CDR3 runs to 15 residues. Germline V lookup: CDR1 MNHEY, CDR2 SMNVEV (reference sequence). V shed 5 bases and J shed 0 bases, with 14 bases lying between them. CDR3 nucleotides: TGTGCCAGCAGTCCGGGTTTGGGCCTCTCCTACGAGCAGTACTTC. The encoded protein is CASSPGLGLSYEQYF.

This rearrangement joins TRBV6-6 to TRBJ1-4; D is unclear. The germline V and J ends were trimmed by 6 bases and 6 bases, with 11 bases remaining between them. Germline-derived CDR1 and CDR2 are MNHNY and SVGAGI (reference sequence). This CDR3 region has 13 residues. The chain's CDR3 is CASRKTPDEKLFF. In DNA form, the CDR3 reads TGTGCCAGCAGGAAGACACCTGATGAAAAACTGTTTTTT.

The rearrangement joins TRBV30 to TRBJ1-1; 7 bases match TRBD1. The V and J ends lost 3 bases and 4 bases, in that order; junction bases with no gene match: 5. Germline V lookup: CDR1 GTSNPN, CDR2 SVGIG (reference sequence). This CDR3 region has 13 residues. The CDR3 nucleotides read TGTGCCTGGAGCGGTAACAGGGGCACTGAAGCTTTCTTT. Translation gives CAWSGNRGTEAFF. The full variable domain, in which reference TRBV30 and TRBJ1-1 provide the parts outside the CDR3, is SQTIHQWPATLVQPVGSPLSLECTVEGTSNPNLYWYRQAAGRGLQLLFYSVGIGQISSEVPQNLSASRPQDRQFILSSKKLLLSDSGFYLCAWSGNRGTEAFFGQGTRLTVV.

V usage is TRBV30 and J usage is TRBJ2-7; maybe TRBD2 (6 bases). Germline V gene data show CDR1 as GTSNPN and CDR2 as SVGIG (reference sequence). The CDR3 has 15 amino acids. V was clipped by 4 bases and J by 2 bases, with 18 bases between them. CDR3 loop: CAWTTGRGIAYEQYF. In nucleotides, the CDR3 is TGTGCCTGGACCACGGGTCGGGGGATCGCCTACGAGCAGTACTTC.

The chain joins TRBV7-9 to TRBJ1-4; perhaps TRBD1 as D (5 bases). Germline V lookup: CDR1 SEHNR, CDR2 FQNEAQ (reference sequence). The CDR3 covers 15 residues. The germline V and J ends were trimmed by 8 bases and 5 bases, with 18 bases remaining between them. The CDR3 DNA follows: TGTGCCAGCTCCCCCTTCGCAGGGCCGAATGAAAAACTGTTTTTT. Translating it yields CASSPFAGPNEKLFF.

The J gene is TRBJ1-1, the V gene TRBV13; TRBD1 is a possible D gene (6 bases). The CDR3 totals 13 residues. Looked up from germline, CDR1 is PRHDT and CDR2 is FYEKMQ (reference sequence). V was shortened by 5 bases and J by 11 bases, with 18 bases between the two germline ends. CDR3 amino acids: CASSLPGGGRAFF. The CDR3 DNA follows: TGTGCCAGCAGCCTCCCCGGAGGGGGGAGGGCTTTCTTT.

The V and J genes are TRBV7-8 and TRBJ2-2, with D tentatively TRBD1 or TRBD2 (6 bases each). This CDR3 is built from 14 residues. Germline CDR1 and CDR2: SGHVS and FQNEAQ. With 4 bases removed from V and 6 bases from J, the gap between germline ends came to 12 bases. Here the CDR3 DNA reads TGTGCCAGCAGCTCGAGGGGGGTGGCCGGGGAGCTGTTTTTT. Its translation is CASSSRGVAGELFF.

This rearrangement joins TRBV7-9 to TRBJ1-1; D remains ambiguous. This CDR3 is 17 amino acids long. The germline V gene encodes CDR1 SEHNR and CDR2 FQNEAQ (reference sequence). Between the trimmed V and J ends, which lost 1 base and 4 bases, there was a span of 19 bases. CDR3 protein: CASSLGSRVLIGTEAFF. In nucleotides, the CDR3 is TGTGCCAGCAGCTTAGGGTCTAGGGTTCTCATAGGCACTGAAGCTTTCTTT.

The gene calls are TRBV2 and TRBJ1-6; the D is unclear. The length of the CDR3 is 13 residues. V was trimmed by 6 bases and J by 3 bases, leaving 6 bases between them. Germline V gene sequence: CDR1 SNHLY, CDR2 FYNNEI. CDR3 protein: CASRADYNSPLHF. CDR3 DNA sequence: TGTGCCAGCAGGGCAGACTATAATTCACCCCTCCACTTT. Based on the CDR3 plus reference TRBV2 and TRBJ1-6, the full variable domain is EPEVTQTPSHQVTQMGQEVILRCVPISNHLYFYWYRQILGQKVEFLVSFYNNEISEKSEIFDDQFSVERPDGSNFTLKIRSTKLEDSAMYFCASRADYNSPLHFGNGTRLTVT.

The rearrangement joins TRBV2 to TRBJ1-1; no clear D gene. The CDR3 has 15 amino acids. Trimming took 3 bases from V and 4 from J, leaving 15 bases between them. Germline CDR1 SNHLY, CDR2 FYNNEI. CDR3 residues: CASSDNRLRSTEAFF. In nucleotides, the CDR3 is TGTGCCAGCAGTGATAACCGCCTCAGGAGCACTGAAGCTTTCTTT.

The V gene is TRBV7-9, the J gene TRBJ2-1; 11 nucleotides line up with TRBD2. This CDR3 has 17 residues. Germline trimming cut 5 bases from V and 1 base from J; bases unmatched to any gene: 7. CDR1 is SEHNR, CDR2 FQNEAQ, per germline (reference sequence). The CDR3 coding sequence is TGTGCCAGCAGCCATCCCCCTAGCGGGGGGTCCTACAATGAGCAGTTCTTC. Translation: CASSHPPSGGSYNEQFF.

CDR3 sequence reads: CASSQVEGSGELFF. For the CDR3, the DNA is TGTGCCAGCAGCCAAGTAGAAGGGTCCGGGGAGCTGTTTTTT. The chain employs TRBV14 and TRBJ2-2, with no clear D. The CDR3 is made up of 14 amino acids. V dropped 1 base and J dropped 6 bases, with 9 bases sitting between them. Looked up from germline, CDR1 is SGHDN and CDR2 is FVKESK.

This clone has just one count. This chain uses TRBV19 with TRBJ2-2; weak D call: TRBD2 (5 bases). This CDR3 comprises 14 residues. Germline-derived CDR1 and CDR2 are LNHDA and SQIVND (reference sequence). Trimming cost V 9 bases and J 9 bases, with 20 bases left between them. CDR3 in DNA: TGTGCCAGCCGAGTCTCGGACTGGTCTAGGGAGCTGTTTTTT. Translated: CASRVSDWSRELFF.

With respect to this clone: The junction does not match germline at one end; this may be a read error. The chain is built from TRBV7-8 and TRBJ1-6, with 7 nucleotides matching TRBD1. The CDR3 runs to 14 residues. Germline loops: CDR1 SGHVS, CDR2 FQNEAQ. The CDR3 sequence is CASTLTGVFSPLHF. CDR3 sequence (DNA): TGTGCCAGCACCTTAACAGGGGTGTTTTCACCCCTCCACTTT. Supplemented by reference TRBV7-8 and TRBJ1-6, the full variable domain reads GAGVSQSPRYKVAKRGQDVALRCDPISGHVSLFWYQQALGQGPEFLTYFQNEAQLDKSGLPSDRFFAERPEGSVSTLKIQRTQQEDSAVYLCASTLTGVFSPLHFGNGTRLTVT.

CDR3: CASSQSGQGNGYTF. As DNA, the CDR3 is TGTGCCAGCAGCCAATCGGGACAGGGGAATGGCTACACCTTC. The chain uses TRBV5-5 and TRBJ1-2, with 10 bases fitting TRBD1. The CDR3 extends over 14 amino acids. Germline loops: CDR1 SGHKS, CDR2 YYEKEE (reference sequence). Trimming removed 4 bases from V and 6 bases from J; junction bases left unmatched: 6.

The chain links TRBV18 to TRBJ1-2, with a possible D match to TRBD1 (6 bases). The CDR3 length is 14 residues. CDR1 KGHSH and CDR2 LQKENI come from the germline V gene. Trimming took 5 bases from V and 2 from J, leaving 12 bases between them. CDR3 nucleotide sequence: TGTGCCAGCTCAGTTGGGACACTCAACTATGGCTACACCTTC. This translates into CASSVGTLNYGYTF.

V usage is TRBV12-5 and J usage is TRBJ2-7; D is unresolved. Germline CDR1 LGHNT, CDR2 FRNRAP. CDR3 length: 12 residues. V was pared by 1 base and J by 3 bases, with 4 bases between. For the CDR3, the DNA is TGTGCTAGTGGTTTGGCCGTCTACGAGCAGTACTTC. Its protein product is CASGLAVYEQYF.

The gene calls are TRBV7-2 and TRBJ1-6; TRBD1 matches 8 bases. This CDR3 comprises 15 residues. Unmatched junction bases numbered 7, after V lost 5 bases and J lost 7 bases. From germline, CDR1 is SGHTA and CDR2 FQGNSA. The CDR3 coding sequence is TGTGCCAGCAGCGCATGGACAGGGAACAATTCACCCCTCCACTTT. Protein product: CASSAWTGNNSPLHF. Looking up the rest from reference TRBV7-2 and TRBJ1-6 gives the full variable domain: GAGVSQSPSNKVTEKGKDVELRCDPISGHTALYWYRQSLGQGLEFLIYFQGNSAPDKSGLPSDRFSAERTGGSVSTLTIQRTQQEDSAVYLCASSAWTGNNSPLHFGNGTRLTVT.

V and J are TRBV2 and TRBJ1-5; maybe TRBD1 (5 bases). The V end was cut by 5 bases, the J end by 9 bases, with 11 bases between. Per the germline V gene, CDR1 is SNHLY and CDR2 is FYNNEI. The CDR3 consists of 12 residues. The CDR3 loop is CASSRGDRPQHF. The CDR3 DNA reads TGTGCCAGCAGTCGGGGGGATCGGCCCCAGCATTTT.

The rearrangement uses TRBV27 and TRBJ2-7, with 7 bases aligning to TRBD2. CDR3 length: 15 residues. With V trimmed by 3 bases and J by 2 bases, 7 bases remained unmatched. The germline V gene encodes CDR1 MNHEY and CDR2 SMNVEV (reference sequence). The CDR3, as DNA: TGTGCCAGCAGTTTTGCCGGCGGGGGAGCCTACGAGCAGTACTTC. This gives the protein CASSFAGGGAYEQYF.

The J gene is TRBJ1-2, the V gene TRBV6-1, with a possible D match to TRBD1 (6 bases). The CDR3 runs to 14 residues. Per germline, CDR1 MNHNS and CDR2 SASEGT. The V gene lost 3 bases and the J gene lost 4 bases, with 12 bases spanning the gap. The CDR3 sequence: CASSDGGQGYGYTF. In DNA form, the CDR3 reads TGTGCCAGCAGTGACGGGGGGCAAGGCTATGGCTACACCTTC.

This clone appeared once. The chain carries TRBV7-9 and TRBJ2-7, with 7 bases fitting TRBD2. The J segment lost 5 bases and the V segment lost 5 bases, leaving 6 bases of the junction unmatched. CDR3 size: 13 residues. Germline CDR1 is SEHNR and CDR2 is FQNEAQ (reference sequence). The CDR3 nucleotides are TGTGCCAGCAGCCCGGGGGGAGGGAACGAGCAGTACTTC. Protein sequence: CASSPGGGNEQYF. Looking up the rest from reference TRBV7-9 and TRBJ2-7 gives the full variable domain: DTGVSQNPRHKITKRGQNVTFRCDPISEHNRLYWYRQTLGQGPEFLTYFQNEAQLEKSRLLSDRFSAERPKGSFSTLEIQRTEQGDSAMYLCASSPGGGNEQYFGPGTRLTVT.

V gene TRBV5-1 combines with J gene TRBJ1-2; TRBD1 agrees at 7 bases. Germline assignment: CDR1 SGHRS and CDR2 YFSETQ. The CDR3 sequence is 16 residues long. V shed 0 bases, J shed 8 bases, and the junction held 13 bases outside the gene matches. The chain's CDR3 is CASSLAAATGFYGYTF. DNA of the CDR3: TGCGCCAGCAGCTTGGCCGCCGCGACAGGGTTCTACGGCTACACCTTC.

This clone was seen just once. This sequence joins TRBV6-1 and TRBJ2-7, with D uncertain. Germline V lookup: CDR1 MNHNS, CDR2 SASEGT. Trimming removed 6 bases at V and 3 bases at J, with 9 bases between. The CDR3 sequence is 12 residues long. The CDR3 DNA reads as TGTGCCAGCAGCCCCAACTTCTACGAGCAGTACTTC. Encoded protein: CASSPNFYEQYF.

This clone was counted only a few times. V is TRBV18 and J is TRBJ2-5, with D unclear. CDR1 and CDR2 (germline): KGHSH, LQKENI. Between the trimmed V and J ends, which lost 2 bases and 1 base, there was a span of 5 bases. This CDR3 has 13 amino acids. The chain's CDR3 is CASSPTPQETQYF. The CDR3 region has the DNA TGTGCCAGCTCACCAACGCCCCAAGAGACCCAGTACTTC.

The V and J genes are TRBV7-9 and TRBJ1-5, with D perhaps TRBD1 (5 bases). Trimming cost V 5 bases and J 7 bases, with 12 bases left between them. Germline CDR1 reads SEHNR; CDR2 reads FQNEAQ (reference sequence). CDR3 length equals 13 residues. CDR3 sequence: CASSGGGGQPQHF. The CDR3 DNA reads TGTGCCAGCAGCGGCGGGGGAGGCCAGCCCCAGCATTTT.